Listed below are T cell receptor beta chains from one sample, sequenced in a study of cytomegalovirus exposure and HLA in healthy donors. Produced via immunoSEQ multiplex PCR; TCRdb's table is partial and in-frame only. This sample has about 250,000 clones; approximately 70% occur once, and the top ten carry approximately 2.1%. Specimen: PBMCs. The receptor source for this set is a female donor in good health and CMV-seronegative. The CDR3 runs from the conserved cysteine through the conserved F or W. The D gene is left open where the match is weak. Part of the rows lack a size; the others show once, few, many or a class for expanded clones.

j_call: TRBJ2-2; d_call: TRBD2; v_call: TRBV19; clone_size: .; cdr3_aa: CASSIGLAGADTGELFF; cdr3_nt: TGTGCCAGTAGTATAGGACTAGCGGGAGCGGACACCGGGGAGCTGTTTTTT
j_call: TRBJ2-4; d_call: TRBD2; v_call: TRBV7-9; clone_size: .; cdr3_aa: CASSKPGLADNKNIQYF; cdr3_nt: TGTGCCAGCAGCAAACCGGGACTAGCGGACAACAAAAACATTCAGTACTTC
j_call: TRBJ2-3; d_call: .; v_call: TRBV9; clone_size: .; cdr3_aa: CASSVMGSRSDTQYF; cdr3_nt: TGTGCCAGCAGCGTTATGGGTTCGAGGAGCGATACGCAGTATTTT
j_call: TRBJ1-2; d_call: .; v_call: TRBV11-2; clone_size: .; cdr3_aa: CASKRVGSMGYTF; cdr3_nt: TGTGCCAGCAAGAGGGTTGGTTCGATGGGCTACACCTTC
j_call: TRBJ2-7; d_call: .; v_call: TRBV5-4; clone_size: .; cdr3_aa: CASSLVNEQYF; cdr3_nt: TGTGCCAGCAGCTTGGTTAACGAGCAGTACTTC
j_call: TRBJ2-2; d_call: TRBD2; v_call: TRBV5-1; clone_size: .; cdr3_aa: CASSLGLAGDTGELFF; cdr3_nt: TGCGCCAGCAGCTTGGGACTAGCGGGAGACACCGGGGAGCTGTTTTTT
j_call: TRBJ2-7; d_call: TRBD1; v_call: TRBV4-1; clone_size: once; cdr3_aa: CASSQERQGAGFLSEEQYF; cdr3_nt: TGCGCCAGCAGCCAAGAGAGGCAGGGGGCTGGGTTTTTAAGTGAGGAGCAGTACTTC
j_call: TRBJ2-7; d_call: .; v_call: TRBV10-2; clone_size: few; cdr3_aa: CASRAGKNEQYF; cdr3_nt: TGCGCCAGCAGGGCAGGGAAAAACGAGCAGTACTTC
j_call: TRBJ2-1; d_call: TRBD2; v_call: TRBV7-9; clone_size: few; cdr3_aa: CASSLAGGLPHEQFF; cdr3_nt: TGTGCCAGCAGCTTGGCGGGAGGCCTGCCACATGAGCAGTTCTTC
j_call: TRBJ1-5; d_call: .; v_call: TRBV30; clone_size: few; cdr3_aa: CAWRGASENQPQHF; cdr3_nt: TGTGCCTGGAGGGGAGCCTCTGAAAATCAGCCCCAGCATTTT
j_call: TRBJ1-4; d_call: TRBD1; v_call: TRBV14; clone_size: .; cdr3_aa: CASSRGQGPNEKLFF; cdr3_nt: TGTGCCAGCAGCCGGGGACAGGGTCCCAATGAAAAACTGTTTTTT
j_call: TRBJ1-1; d_call: .; v_call: TRBV27; clone_size: .; cdr3_aa: CASSKLVLNTEAFF; cdr3_nt: TGTGCCAGCAGTAAACTAGTTTTGAACACTGAAGCTTTCTTT
j_call: TRBJ2-6; d_call: TRBD2; v_call: TRBV9; clone_size: .; cdr3_aa: CASSVSGTRSGANVLTF; cdr3_nt: TGTGCCAGCAGCGTTAGCGGGACCCGCTCTGGGGCCAACGTCCTGACTTTC
j_call: TRBJ1-6; d_call: .; v_call: TRBV6-1; clone_size: once; cdr3_aa: CASKLYNSPLHF; cdr3_nt: TGTGCCAGCAAACTGTATAATTCACCCCTCCACTTT
j_call: TRBJ2-1; d_call: TRBD2; v_call: TRBV7-8; clone_size: .; cdr3_aa: CASSTRTSGSSNEQFF; cdr3_nt: TGTGCCAGCAGCACCAGGACTAGCGGGAGTAGCAATGAGCAGTTCTTC
j_call: TRBJ1-1; d_call: .; v_call: TRBV19; clone_size: .; cdr3_aa: CASKSLTLFWDTEAFF; cdr3_nt: TGTGCCAGTAAATCCCTGACACTTTTTTGGGACACTGAAGCTTTCTTT
j_call: TRBJ2-7; d_call: .; v_call: TRBV5-4; clone_size: .; cdr3_aa: CASSLRLVGSYEQYF; cdr3_nt: TGTGCCAGCAGTCTAAGACTAGTCGGCTCCTACGAGCAGTACTTC
j_call: TRBJ2-7; d_call: TRBD1; v_call: TRBV19; clone_size: .; cdr3_aa: CASTQSGTGATYEQYF; cdr3_nt: TGTGCCAGTACCCAATCCGGGACAGGGGCTACCTACGAGCAGTACTTC
j_call: TRBJ2-7; d_call: TRBD1; v_call: TRBV5-1; clone_size: .; cdr3_aa: CASSLDGTVGYEQYF; cdr3_nt: TGCGCCAGCAGCTTGGATGGGACAGTAGGTTACGAGCAGTACTTC
j_call: TRBJ2-7; d_call: TRBD2; v_call: TRBV5-5; clone_size: .; cdr3_aa: CASSLGTGGLRGQYF; cdr3_nt: TGTGCCAGCAGCTTGGGGACGGGAGGGCTACGCGGGCAGTACTTC
j_call: TRBJ1-1; d_call: .; v_call: TRBV20-1; clone_size: .; cdr3_aa: CSPGTEAFF; cdr3_nt: TGCAGTCCGGGCACTGAAGCTTTCTTT
j_call: TRBJ1-4; d_call: .; v_call: TRBV7-9; clone_size: .; cdr3_aa: CSSSLWGDNEKLFF; cdr3_nt: TGTTCCAGCAGCTTATGGGGAGATAATGAAAAACTGTTTTTT
j_call: TRBJ1-2; d_call: .; v_call: TRBV6-1; clone_size: .; cdr3_aa: CASSEAGSYTF; cdr3_nt: TGTGCCAGCAGTGAGGCGGGAAGCTACACCTTC
j_call: TRBJ1-2; d_call: .; v_call: TRBV9; clone_size: .; cdr3_aa: CASSVVGVSDYGYTF; cdr3_nt: TGTGCCAGCAGCGTAGTAGGAGTGAGCGACTATGGCTACACCTTC
j_call: TRBJ2-7; d_call: .; v_call: TRBV2; clone_size: .; cdr3_aa: CASRARLEQYF; cdr3_nt: TGTGCCAGCCGTGCTAGGCTCGAGCAGTACTTC
j_call: TRBJ1-5; d_call: .; v_call: TRBV19; clone_size: few; cdr3_aa: CASSNSEGQPQHF; cdr3_nt: TGTGCCAGTAGTAATAGTGAGGGTCAGCCCCAGCATTTT
j_call: TRBJ2-6; d_call: .; v_call: TRBV6-6; clone_size: .; cdr3_aa: CASSNRLSGANVLTF; cdr3_nt: TGTGCCAGCAGTAACCGACTTTCTGGGGCCAACGTCCTGACTTTC
j_call: TRBJ2-5; d_call: TRBD1; v_call: TRBV5-1; clone_size: .; cdr3_aa: CASSRTGDETQYF; cdr3_nt: TGCGCCAGCAGCCGGACAGGGGACGAGACCCAGTACTTC
j_call: TRBJ2-3; d_call: TRBD1; v_call: TRBV18; clone_size: .; cdr3_aa: CASSLSNRGQTADTQYF; cdr3_nt: TGTGCCAGCTCACTGAGCAACAGGGGTCAGACTGCAGATACGCAGTATTTT
j_call: TRBJ2-5; d_call: .; v_call: TRBV2; clone_size: .; cdr3_aa: CASSDRVVQETQYF; cdr3_nt: TGTGCCAGCAGTGACAGGGTTGTCCAAGAGACCCAGTACTTC
j_call: TRBJ1-2; d_call: .; v_call: TRBV9; clone_size: .; cdr3_aa: CASSPPSYVQGYTF; cdr3_nt: TGTGCCAGCAGCCCTCCCTCCTACGTTCAAGGCTACACCTTC
j_call: TRBJ2-1; d_call: .; v_call: TRBV6-1; clone_size: .; cdr3_aa: CASSVGNEQFF; cdr3_nt: TGTGCCAGCAGTGTCGGGAATGAGCAGTTCTTC
j_call: TRBJ2-7; d_call: .; v_call: TRBV19; clone_size: .; cdr3_aa: CASSPRTAYEQYF; cdr3_nt: TGTGCCAGTAGTCCAAGGACAGCCTACGAGCAGTACTTC
j_call: TRBJ2-7; d_call: .; v_call: TRBV28; clone_size: .; cdr3_aa: CASSLYQGYEQYF; cdr3_nt: TGTGCCAGCAGTTTATACCAGGGATACGAGCAGTACTTC